The rows below give T cell receptor beta chains drawn from one sample of a study of cytomegalovirus exposure and HLA in healthy donors. This table comes from immunoSEQ multiplex PCR, and its TCRdb copy is limited to in-frame clones, with some not included. This sample's clone table lists tens of thousands of clones. Sequencing used PBMCs. These receptors were obtained from a man aged 50 to 59 in good health and CMV-seronegative. Both conserved end residues are trimmed from each CDR3.

>TRBJ1-2|TRBV11-2
ASSLVLGGGRANYGYT
>TRBJ1-1|TRBV5-1
ASSLLQGARMNTEAF
>TRBJ1-2|TRBV4-1
ASSQGIPAGVTNYGYT
>TRBJ2-7|TRBV6-1
ASRAGTITYEQY
>TRBJ2-5|TRBV6-7
ASSHCPPSGDRGSVETQY
>TRBJ1-1|TRBV28
ASSSPGQGNTEAF
>TRBJ2-7|TRBV6-5
ASTTGTGAREQY
>TRBJ1-5|TRBV2
ASSRRGQGWGSQPQH
>TRBJ2-5|TRBV2
ASSAQGLDGTQY
>TRBJ1-2|TRBV28
ASSPGQSYGYT
>TRBJ2-5|TRBV28
ASSYTISGGSWETQY
>TRBJ1-6|TRBV7-2
ASSPMTGWRSPLH
>TRBJ1-1|TRBV6-5
ASSQNRVNTEAF
>TRBJ1-5|TRBV28
ASSLQEDRRQPQH
>TRBJ1-3|TRBV5-4
ASSTQGSSGNTIY
>TRBJ1-4|TRBV19
ASSSPRGNNEKLF
>TRBJ2-1|TRBV5-4
ASSLAQGPYNEQF
>TRBJ2-2|TRBV6-5
ASSSPGQGHTGELF
>TRBJ2-5|TRBV18
ASSPSGQQETQY
>TRBJ1-2|TRBV2
ASRGPDRGYGYT
>TRBJ1-6|TRBV28
ASSGPDSIMSPLH
>TRBJ1-1|TRBV28
ATSDTNTEAF
>TRBJ2-2|TRBV6-1
ASIEGGPTGELF
>TRBJ1-2|TRBV6-5
ASSYSSGGSDYGYT
>TRBJ1-5|TRBV18
ASSRQDSNQPQH
>TRBJ1-2|TRBV7-3
ASSFLGGAEGYT
>TRBJ1-5|TRBV11-1
ASSPGSSGGNQPQH
>TRBJ2-2|TRBV28
ASSLSGKRRTGELF
>TRBJ1-6|TRBV27
ASRVTGGHSPLH
>TRBJ2-3|TRBV27
ASSFEKPSTDTQY
>TRBJ2-1|TRBV4-2
ASSQGDRSSYNEQF
>TRBJ2-1|TRBV30
AWQTGYNEQF
>TRBJ2-2|TRBV28
ASSFPPGGHNTGELF
>TRBJ2-3|TRBV27
ASSDRLSTDTQY
>TRBJ2-5|TRBV18
ASSLLGAGETQY
>TRBJ1-5|TRBV4-2
ASSQDVGTGTNQPQH
>TRBJ1-4|TRBV19
ASNSGQTEKLF
>TRBJ1-3|TRBV7-7
ASSRQGQGNTIY
>TRBJ2-7|TRBV27
ASSLSGRGDEQY
>TRBJ1-6|TRBV21-1
ASSPPDRDRSPLH
>TRBJ1-1|TRBV6-6
ASSWASNTEAF
>TRBJ1-1|TRBV2
ASRPTGIMNTEAF